The rows below give T cell receptor beta chains drawn from one sample of a study of PD-L1 blockade in urothelial cancer. Method: immunoSEQ multiplex PCR; TCRdb's copy keeps in-frame clones and lacks some. The sample includes 130,000 or so clones, 70% to 85% of them seen just once. Sequencing was performed on PBMCs, taken around atezolizumab (anti-PD-L1) treatment. The receptors shown here come from a man over 45 with urothelial cancer. CDR3s include the opening cysteine and the closing phenylalanine or tryptophan. Each record gives: clone size, J gene, D gene, V gene, CDR3 DNA, CDR3 protein. A D gene is named only where the DNA matches it firmly. Not every row has a clone size; where given, it reads once, few, many or a size class.

NA | TRBJ2-7 | TRBD1 | TRBV2 | TGTGCCAGCAGCAATAGTCCCGGGACAGGGTACCACGAGCAGTACTTC | CASSNSPGTGYHEQYF
few | TRBJ2-5 | NA | TRBV6-1 | TGTGCCTCTCGACGGGGAGGAGGGGAGACCCAGTACTTC | CASRRGGGETQYF
NA | TRBJ2-5 | TRBD1 | TRBV15 | TGTGCCACCAGCAGGGGGACAGGGGGGCAAGAGACCCAGTACTTC | CATSRGTGGQETQYF
NA | TRBJ2-7 | NA | TRBV4-1 | TGCGCCAGCAGCCAAGCTTGGGGCGGGACGGGCTACGAGCAGTACTTC | CASSQAWGGTGYEQYF
NA | TRBJ2-7 | TRBD1 | TRBV19 | TGTGCCACCCGACGGACAGGACGAGAAGGGGAGCAGTACTTC | CATRRTGREGEQYF
NA | TRBJ1-2 | NA | TRBV5-4 | TGTGCCAGCAGCTTGTACTCAGGGAACTATGGCTACACCTTC | CASSLYSGNYGYTF
NA | TRBJ1-3 | NA | TRBV18 | TGTGCCAGCTCACCCCAGCGAGAAGCTAGAACCATATATTTT | CASSPQREARTIYF
once | TRBJ2-7 | NA | TRBV6-6 | TGTGCCAGCAGTGCGTCCATAACCTACGAGCAGTACTTC | CASSASITYEQYF
NA | TRBJ2-1 | TRBD2 | TRBV14 | TGTGCCAGCACTCAGGGCGGACTAGCGATTCGGGAGCAGTTCTTC | CASTQGGLAIREQFF
NA | TRBJ2-5 | NA | TRBV14 | TGTGCCAGCAGCCACGGGCTAGGAAGCTTAGCGCAAGAGACCCAGTACTTC | CASSHGLGSLAQETQYF
NA | TRBJ2-1 | TRBD2 | TRBV30 | TGTGCCTGGAGTCAGGCGGGACTAAGACGTGATGAGCAGTTCTTC | CAWSQAGLRRDEQFF
few | TRBJ1-1 | NA | TRBV7-9 | TGTGCCAGCAGCCGCCCTCAGGGCATGAACACTGAAGCTTTCTTT | CASSRPQGMNTEAFF
once | TRBJ2-1 | TRBD1 | TRBV9 | TGTGCCAGCAGCGTTAGGGGGAGACAGGGTGGAGACAATGAGCAGTTCTTC | CASSVRGRQGGDNEQFF
NA | TRBJ1-5 | NA | TRBV7-9 | TGTGCCAGCAGCTTAAAGGCGGATCAGCCCCAGCATTTT | CASSLKADQPQHF
NA | TRBJ1-4 | TRBD1 | TRBV5-1 | TGCGCCAGCACACCGGGGACAGGAGGTGAAAAACTGTTTTTT | CASTPGTGGEKLFF
NA | TRBJ2-3 | NA | TRBV7-2 | TGTGCCAGCAGCTTAGGCGCAGGGGGGAGCACAGATACGCAGTATTTT | CASSLGAGGSTDTQYF
NA | TRBJ2-3 | TRBD2 | TRBV4-1 | TGCGCCAGCAGCCAAGATCCGGGACTAGCGGGAGGGCCGGGCACAGATACGCAGTATTTT | CASSQDPGLAGGPGTDTQYF
NA | TRBJ2-5 | TRBD1 | TRBV7-8 | TGTGCCAGCAGCCGGAACAGGGGGCGCGAAGAGACCCAGTACTTC | CASSRNRGREETQYF
NA | TRBJ2-1 | NA | TRBV19 | TGTGCCAGTAGAGAGCGGGTAGTGGACAATGAGCAGTTCTTC | CASRERVVDNEQFF
NA | TRBJ2-1 | NA | TRBV28 | TGTGCCAGTGTACTAGCCAATGAGCAGTTCTTC | CASVLANEQFF
NA | TRBJ1-2 | NA | TRBV28 | TGTGCCAGCAGTTTGGCTGTGGGGGGCTATGGCTACACCTTC | CASSLAVGGYGYTF
NA | TRBJ1-4 | TRBD1 | TRBV5-8 | TGTGCCAGCAGCTCTCCGGGACAGGGGGGTGAAAAACTGTTTTTT | CASSSPGQGGEKLFF
NA | TRBJ2-3 | NA | TRBV10-3 | TGTGCCATCAGTGAACGGGGAAGGGGGTATACGCAGTATTTT | CAISERGRGYTQYF
NA | TRBJ1-1 | NA | TRBV7-8 | TGTGCCAGCAGCTTAAGTGGGGCCTCCCCAGCTTTCTTT | CASSLSGASPAFF
NA | TRBJ2-2 | NA | TRBV7-2 | TGTGCCAGCAGCTTAGTGACAGTGTCCACCGGGGAGCTGTTTTTT | CASSLVTVSTGELFF
NA | TRBJ2-7 | TRBD1 | TRBV4-2 | TGTGCCAGCAGCCAAGACTGGACAGGGTCCTACGAGCAGTACTTC | CASSQDWTGSYEQYF
NA | TRBJ2-1 | NA | TRBV5-1 | TGCGCCAGCAGCCCGGGACTCCAGAGCTCCTACAATGAGCAGTTCTTC | CASSPGLQSSYNEQFF
NA | TRBJ2-6 | NA | TRBV11-2 | TGTGCCAGCACCTCCGGGGGGGCCAACGTCCTGACTTTC | CASTSGGANVLTF
NA | TRBJ2-3 | NA | TRBV7-9 | TGTGCCAGCAGCTTAGATGGCGGACAGAACACAGATACGCAGTATTTT | CASSLDGGQNTDTQYF